One T cell receptor (beta chain) is described in this entry. Sequenced by immunoSEQ multiplex PCR; TCRdb stores in-frame clones only, minus some. The sample has approximately 100,000 clones; almost 95% are singletons. These data belong to a study of T cell changes during pregnancy in multiple sclerosis. The V and J ends lost 5 bases and 2 bases, in that order; junction bases with no gene match: 15. Germline V gives CDR1 SGHVT, CDR2 SQSDAQ. The CDR3 loop spans 18 amino acids. The clonotype originates from a female donor with multiple sclerosis, enrolled in a pregnancy study. Sequenced material: peripheral blood, taken before pregnancy. The V gene is TRBV7-4, the J gene TRBJ1-5; 7 nucleotides align to TRBD1. CDR3 nucleotides: TGTGCCAGCAGCACGGGGACAGTAGGGGTCAACGGCAATCAGCCCCAGCATTTT. Protein product: CASSTGTVGVNGNQPQHF.